This T cell receptor beta chain was sequenced during a study of response to subunit inactivated influenza vaccine. Study-level results: With each seasonal influenza vaccination, the authors suggested, few new T cells are recruited.

The V end lost 6 bases, the J end lost 4 bases, and 16 bases lay between the germline ends. The CDR3 has 15 residues. Germline-derived CDR1 and CDR2 are SGHNT and YENEEA. As concerns this clonotype: What it binds is unknown.

TCRdb re-derived calls from the RT-PCR reads in MiXCR, one entry per CDR3 protein. The table has a few hundred thousand distinct CDR3 sequences, 6% to 9% seen once. The material was PBMCs from blood, obtained less than 30 months after vaccination. This clonotype originated in a man aged 50-75 years who received an inactivated influenza vaccine. V and J are TRBV11-3 and TRBJ2-1, with D perhaps TRBD2 (6 bases). As DNA, the CDR3 is TGTGCCAGCAGTTCCGGGACTCGTCGTTACAATGAGCAGTTCTTC. This translates into CASSSGTRRYNEQFF.